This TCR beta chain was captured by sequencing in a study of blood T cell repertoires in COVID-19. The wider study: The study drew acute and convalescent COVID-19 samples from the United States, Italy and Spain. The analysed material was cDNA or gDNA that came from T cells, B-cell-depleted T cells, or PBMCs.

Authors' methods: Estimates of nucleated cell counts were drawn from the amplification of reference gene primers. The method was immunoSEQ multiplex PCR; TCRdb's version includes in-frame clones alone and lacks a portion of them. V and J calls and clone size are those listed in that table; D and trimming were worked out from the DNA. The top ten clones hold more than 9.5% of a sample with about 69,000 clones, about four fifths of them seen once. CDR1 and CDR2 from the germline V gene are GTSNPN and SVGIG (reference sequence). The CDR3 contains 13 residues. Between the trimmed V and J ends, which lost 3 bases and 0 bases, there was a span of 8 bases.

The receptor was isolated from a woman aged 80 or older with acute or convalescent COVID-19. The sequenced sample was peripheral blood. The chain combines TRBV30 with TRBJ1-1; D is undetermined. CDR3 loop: CAWRMTLNTEAFF. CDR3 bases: TGTGCCTGGAGGATGACACTGAACACTGAAGCTTTCTTT. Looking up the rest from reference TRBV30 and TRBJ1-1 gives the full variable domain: SQTIHQWPATLVQPVGSPLSLECTVEGTSNPNLYWYRQAAGRGLQLLFYSVGIGQISSEVPQNLSASRPQDRQFILSSKKLLLSDSGFYLCAWRMTLNTEAFFGQGTRLTVV.